The T cell receptor beta chain under discussion was sequenced for a study of read filtering for tumor transcriptome and immune sequencing. Study-level background: TCR-mapped reads were about 3.5 to 10.27 million with IR-seq versus roughly 80 to 1,300 with RNA-seq. Study-wide results and limits: Correlation between methods rose after single-read clonotypes were removed. The sorted CD138-negative fraction was a mixed bone marrow immune population, not purified T cells. Compared with RNA-seq, IR-seq gave much higher clonotype depth and reliability.

This clonotype appeared many times. The antigen remains undetermined. Germline CDR1 SGDLS, CDR2 YYNGEE. Germline trimming cut 0 bases from V and 5 bases from J; bases unmatched to any gene: 6. The CDR3 contains 15 residues. The library was built from around 0.4 ug RNA with molecular barcoded adaptors for alpha/delta and beta/gamma chains. Each CDR3 protein is one row after TCRdb ran MiXCR on the reads. The data show around 58,000 distinct CDR3 sequences, more than 11% seen once. Sample: a population of CD138-negative cells sorted from bone marrow. The receptor was derived from a donor at least 40 years old with multiple myeloma. The rearrangement uses TRBV9 and TRBJ1-1; 8 bases fit TRBD1. The CDR3 sequence: CASSVAGGAGTEAFF. CDR3 coding DNA: TGTGCCAGCAGCGTAGCAGGGGGCGCAGGTACTGAAGCTTTCTTT. The variable domain in full, with the rest retrieved from reference TRBV9 and TRBJ1-1, is DSGVTQTPKHLITATGQRVTLRCSPRSGDLSVYWYQQSLDQGLQFLIQYYNGEERAKGNILERFSAQQFPDLHSELNLSSLELGDSALYFCASSVAGGAGTEAFFGQGTRLTVV.